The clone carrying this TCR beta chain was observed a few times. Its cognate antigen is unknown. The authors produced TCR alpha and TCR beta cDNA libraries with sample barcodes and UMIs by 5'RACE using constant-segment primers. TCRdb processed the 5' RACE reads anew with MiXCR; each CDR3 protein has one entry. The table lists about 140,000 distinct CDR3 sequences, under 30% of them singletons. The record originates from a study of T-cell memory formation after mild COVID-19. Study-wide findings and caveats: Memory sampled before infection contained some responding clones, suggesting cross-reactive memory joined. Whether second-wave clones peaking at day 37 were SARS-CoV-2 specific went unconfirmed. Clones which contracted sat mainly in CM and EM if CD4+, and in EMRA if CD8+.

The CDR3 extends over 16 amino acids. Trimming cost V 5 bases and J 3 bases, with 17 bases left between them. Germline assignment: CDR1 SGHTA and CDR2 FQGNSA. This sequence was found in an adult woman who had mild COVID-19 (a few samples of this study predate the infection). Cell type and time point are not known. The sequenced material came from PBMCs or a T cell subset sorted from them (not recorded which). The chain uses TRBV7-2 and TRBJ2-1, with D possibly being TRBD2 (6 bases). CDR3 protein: CASSDLGGTYYNEQFF. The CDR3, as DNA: TGTGCCAGCAGCGACCTGGGCGGGACCTACTACAATGAGCAGTTCTTC.